The 30 T cell receptor beta chains below come from one sample, sequenced in a study of cytomegalovirus exposure and HLA in healthy donors. The primer mix had 60 Vbeta and 13 Jbeta primers. Using immunoSEQ multiplex PCR, the repertoire was profiled, and TCRdb retains in-frame clones only, with some absent. The table lists roughly 99,000 clones, approximately 84% of them singletons. The sample consisted of PBMCs. All receptors derive from a man between 25 and 39 years old in good health and CMV-seronegative.

J is TRBJ2-1 and V is TRBV4-1, with D uncertain. The V gene's germline CDR1 is MGHRA and CDR2 YSYEKL. The V end was cut by 0 bases, the J end by 8 bases, with 11 bases between. The CDR3 totals 14 residues. As DNA, the CDR3 is TGCGCCAGCAGCCAAGATTTGCGCCCGGATGAGCAGTTCTTC. This encodes CASSQDLRPDEQFF.

V and J are TRBV6-1 and TRBJ1-1; 7 bases line up with TRBD1. The V gene's germline CDR1 is MNHNS and CDR2 SASEGT. The CDR3 sequence is 11 residues long. The V and J ends lost 6 bases and 6 bases, in that order; junction bases with no gene match: 1. The chain's CDR3 is CASRTGSEAFF. DNA of the CDR3: TGTGCCAGCAGGACAGGGTCTGAAGCTTTCTTT.

This chain links TRBV14 with TRBJ1-1; TRBD1 matches at 8 bases. This CDR3 spans 20 amino acids. Germline V gene sequence: CDR1 SGHDN, CDR2 FVKESK. J lost 5 bases, V lost 2 bases, and 22 bases had no gene match. The CDR3 protein is CASSQYPRGEQGARSTEAFF. In DNA, the CDR3 is TGTGCCAGCAGCCAATATCCCCGAGGGGAGCAGGGGGCGCGTTCGACTGAAGCTTTCTTT.

This clone was observed once. The chain couples TRBV4-2 to TRBJ2-1; TRBD2 agrees at 8 bases. In germline, CDR1 is LGHNA, CDR2 YNFKEQ. The CDR3 loop spans 16 amino acids. With 1 base clipped from V and 2 bases from J, the junction kept 4 bases outside the gene matches. CDR3 sequence (DNA): TGTGCCAGCAGCCAAGTAGGGACTAGTACCTACAATGAGCAGTTCTTC. It encodes CASSQVGTSTYNEQFF.

The rearrangement links TRBV30 to TRBJ2-5, with D possibly TRBD1 on 6 matching bases. CDR1 is GTSNPN and CDR2 is SVGIG in the germline V gene (reference sequence). Deletions cut 0 bases from V and 2 bases from J, with 7 bases between. The CDR3 consists of 13 residues. The CDR3 is CAWSVGQQETQYF. Here the CDR3 DNA reads TGTGCCTGGAGTGTAGGACAGCAAGAGACCCAGTACTTC.

This clone appeared a few times. V gene TRBV5-1 combines with J gene TRBJ2-3; D gene ambiguous. The ends were cut back, 1 base at V and 4 bases at J, with 4 bases in the middle. CDR1 is SGHRS, CDR2 YFSETQ, per germline. The CDR3 loop spans 12 amino acids. CDR3 nucleotide sequence: TGCGCCAGCAGCTTGATCGCAGATACGCAGTATTTT. As protein: CASSLIADTQYF. Filled out from reference TRBV5-1 and TRBJ2-3, the complete variable domain reads KAGVTQTPRYLIKTRGQQVTLSCSPISGHRSVSWYQQTPGQGLQFLFEYFSETQRNKGNFPGRFSGRQFSNSRSEMNVSTLELGDSALYLCASSLIADTQYFGPGTRLTVL.

This clone came up a few times. The V and J genes are TRBV10-3 and TRBJ1-5, with D possibly being TRBD1 (5 bases). Trimming pared 0 bases from V and 11 bases from J, leaving 14 bases between. CDR1 is ENHRY, CDR2 SYGVKD, per germline. The CDR3 covers 14 residues. The CDR3 region is CAISESPAIRAQHF. The DNA for the CDR3 is TGTGCCATCAGTGAGTCCCCGGCAATCAGGGCCCAGCATTTT.

The chain uses TRBV6-5 and TRBJ1-2; TRBD1 is a possible D gene (6 bases). The V gene lost 2 bases and the J gene lost 2 bases, with 12 bases spanning the gap. Germline V lookup: CDR1 MNHEY, CDR2 SVGAGI. This CDR3 comprises 15 residues. Written as DNA, the CDR3 is TGTGCCAGCAGTTACGACAGGACACCCAACTATGGCTACACCTTC. As protein: CASSYDRTPNYGYTF.

The chain links TRBV4-1 to TRBJ1-4, with D unresolved. Trimming removed 1 base at V and 5 bases at J, with 11 bases between. This CDR3 region has 15 residues. Germline V gene data show CDR1 as MGHRA and CDR2 as YSYEKL. The CDR3 here is CASSQVPGQNEKLFF. CDR3 nucleotides: TGCGCCAGCAGCCAAGTACCTGGCCAGAATGAAAAACTGTTTTTT.

V usage is TRBV20-1 and J usage is TRBJ2-3; possibly TRBD2 for D (6 bases). The CDR3 is made up of 11 amino acids. CDR1 and CDR2 from the germline V gene are DFQATT and SNEGSKA (reference sequence). Trimming removed 5 bases at V and 4 bases at J, with 7 bases between. The CDR3 region has the DNA TGCAGTGCTGGAGGGCCAGATACGCAGTATTTT. Translating it yields CSAGGPDTQYF.

V gene TRBV7-9 combines with J gene TRBJ1-1, with a weak D call TRBD1 (6 bases). V lost 8 bases, J lost 1 base, and 17 bases lay in between. Germline lookup yields CDR1 SEHNR and CDR2 FQNEAQ (reference sequence). The CDR3 runs to 15 residues. The CDR3 bases are TGTGCCAGCCGCGATTTGGGGGCAGGGAACACTGAAGCTTTCTTT. It codes for CASRDLGAGNTEAFF.

The genes are TRBV4-1 and TRBJ2-1, with a possible D match to TRBD1 (6 bases). V shed 0 bases and J shed 8 bases, with 23 bases lying between them. The CDR3 covers 18 residues. Per the germline V gene, CDR1 is MGHRA and CDR2 is YSYEKL. CDR3 DNA sequence: TGCGCCAGCAGCCAAGATTCCCCTCGTGGGGGCTTCGGCTATGAGCAGTTCTTC. It codes for CASSQDSPRGGFGYEQFF.

This clone was recorded a few times. This chain uses TRBV6-5 with TRBJ1-5; unclear D gene. This CDR3 is 15 amino acids long. V was pared by 7 bases and J by 0 bases, with 13 bases between. Germline CDR1 MNHEY, CDR2 SVGAGI. As DNA, the CDR3 is TGTGCCAGCATGGGAGGAGGCAATAGCAATCAGCCCCAGCATTTT. This translates into CASMGGGNSNQPQHF.

This sequence joins TRBV9 and TRBJ1-1; D is ambiguous. V lost 3 bases and J lost 3, with 9 bases in between. This CDR3 has 13 residues. From germline, CDR1 is SGDLS and CDR2 YYNGEE. In DNA form, the CDR3 reads TGTGCCAGCAGCGCCGAGGTGTACACTGAAGCTTTCTTT. It translates to CASSAEVYTEAFF.

V gene TRBV29-1 combines with J gene TRBJ2-1; D gene ambiguous. Germline lookup yields CDR1 SQVTM and CDR2 ANQGSEA. CDR3 length: 11 amino acids. CDR3 in amino acids: CGIERYNEQFF. In DNA form, the CDR3 reads TGCGGCATTGAGAGATACAATGAGCAGTTCTTC.

A remark on this clone: The sample holds other DNA sequences that translate to the same CDR3. The chain uses TRBV30 and TRBJ1-5; TRBD1 matches 7 bases. CDR3 size: 13 residues. Looked up from germline, CDR1 is GTSNPN and CDR2 is SVGIG (reference sequence). Trimming removed 1 base from V and 6 bases from J; junction bases left unmatched: 3. The CDR3 nucleotides read TGTGCCTGGAGTGGACAGGGCGGTCAGCCCCAGCATTTT. It is translated as CAWSGQGGQPQHF.

The V call is TRBV28, the J call TRBJ1-5; 8 bases fit TRBD1. Germline V lookup: CDR1 MDHEN, CDR2 SYDVKM. The V gene end was trimmed by 3 bases and the J gene end by 0 bases; junction bases not matched to a gene: 1. This CDR3 comprises 15 residues. Here the CDR3 DNA reads TGTGCCAGCAGTTTCACAGGGGGTAGCAATCAGCCCCAGCATTTT. This sequence encodes CASSFTGGSNQPQHF.

The chain uses TRBV6-5 and TRBJ1-6; 7 bases fit TRBD1. Germline CDR1 reads MNHEY; CDR2 reads SVGAGI. Trimming cost V 6 bases and J 10 bases; bases outside gene matches: 12. The CDR3 length is 15 residues. The CDR3 region is CASRRGQDLTSPLHF. In nucleotides, the CDR3 is TGTGCCAGCAGAAGAGGACAGGACCTGACCTCACCCCTCCACTTT.

The rearrangement joins TRBV27 to TRBJ2-7, with no clear D. From germline, CDR1 is MNHEY and CDR2 SMNVEV (reference sequence). V dropped 4 bases and J dropped 4 bases, with 5 bases sitting between them. The CDR3 consists of 11 residues. The CDR3 sequence: CASSSHYEQYF. The CDR3 DNA reads TGTGCCAGCAGTTCCCATTACGAGCAGTACTTC.

This chain links TRBV9 with TRBJ2-5; 7 nucleotides line up with TRBD2. The germline gives CDR1 SGDLS, CDR2 YYNGEE. The ends lost 3 bases at V and 2 bases at J; junction bases unmatched: 4. This CDR3 region has 14 residues. For the CDR3, the DNA is TGTGCCAGCAGCGGCTGGACTAGGCAAGAGACCCAGTACTTC. Translation gives CASSGWTRQETQYF.

This clone was counted once. This chain links TRBV6-6 with TRBJ2-7; D might be TRBD1 (5 bases). Per germline, CDR1 MNHNY and CDR2 SVGAGI (reference sequence). The CDR3 length is 15 residues. Trimming shortened V by 2 bases and J by 2 bases, and 13 bases separated the two germline ends. The chain's CDR3 is CASSYEPQGAYEQYF. The CDR3 region has the DNA TGTGCCAGCAGTTACGAACCCCAAGGGGCCTACGAGCAGTACTTC.

CDR3 sequence reads: CASSLRGTGIEIYGYTF. The CDR3, as DNA: TGCGCCAGCAGCTTGAGGGGCACAGGGATCGAAATCTATGGCTACACCTTC. The rearrangement links TRBV5-1 to TRBJ1-2, with D possibly being TRBD1 (6 bases). CDR3 length: 17 residues. The germline V gene encodes CDR1 SGHRS and CDR2 YFSETQ. Trimming took 1 base from V and 4 from J, leaving 20 bases between them.

This rearrangement joins TRBV15 to TRBJ2-7, with D perhaps matching TRBD1 (6 bases). The CDR3 contains 14 residues. Germline-derived CDR1 and CDR2 are LNHNV and YYDKDF (reference sequence). V shed 3 bases and J shed 3 bases, with 12 bases lying between them. The CDR3 DNA follows: TGTGCCACCAGCAGCTACCGACAGGACTACGAGCAGTACTTC. This gives the protein CATSSYRQDYEQYF.

The chain joins TRBV7-9 to TRBJ1-1; TRBD1 agrees at 10 bases. Trimming cost V 6 bases and J 6 bases; bases outside gene matches: 7. The CDR3 totals 14 residues. Germline V gene sequence: CDR1 SEHNR, CDR2 FQNEAQ (reference sequence). For the CDR3, the DNA is TGTGCCAGCAGACCGACCGGGACAGGGGCTGAAGCTTTCTTT. Translating it yields CASRPTGTGAEAFF. The full variable domain, rest sourced from reference TRBV7-9 and TRBJ1-1, is DTGVSQNPRHKITKRGQNVTFRCDPISEHNRLYWYRQTLGQGPEFLTYFQNEAQLEKSRLLSDRFSAERPKGSFSTLEIQRTEQGDSAMYLCASRPTGTGAEAFFGQGTRLTVV.

The V and J genes are TRBV10-3 and TRBJ2-7; 9 bases are shared with TRBD1. CDR3 length: 16 amino acids. Germline V gene sequence: CDR1 ENHRY, CDR2 SYGVKD. The V segment lost 3 bases and the J segment 3 bases; nucleotides outside the gene matches: 9. The DNA of the CDR3 is TGTGCCATCAGTGACCCCACACCGGGACAGGGCTACGAGCAGTACTTC. Its protein product is CAISDPTPGQGYEQYF.

J is TRBJ1-3 and V is TRBV7-2; D is possibly TRBD1 (5 bases). The CDR3 covers 14 residues. The V gene lost 5 bases and the J gene lost 4 bases, with 12 bases spanning the gap. Germline V gene lookup returns CDR1 SGHTA and CDR2 FQGNSA. DNA of the CDR3: TGTGCCAGCAGCGTCGACAGCTCCGGAAACACCATATATTTT. Its protein is CASSVDSSGNTIYF.

This chain connects TRBV18 to TRBJ2-3; D is unclear. Germline assignment: CDR1 KGHSH and CDR2 LQKENI. The CDR3 covers 13 residues. V was pared by 3 bases and J by 0 bases, with 4 bases between. The CDR3 sequence is CASSPASTDTQYF. The CDR3 DNA reads TGTGCCAGCTCACCGGCTAGCACAGATACGCAGTATTTT.

V gene TRBV6-1 combines with J gene TRBJ2-3; maybe TRBD2 (6 bases). The CDR3 has 13 residues. V lost 3 bases to trimming and J lost 11 bases, with 15 bases between them. The germline gives CDR1 MNHNS, CDR2 SASEGT. The CDR3 DNA reads as TGTGCCAGCAGTGAGAGGGGACTTTCTCTGCAGTATTTT. It specifies CASSERGLSLQYF.

This clone was seen a handful of times. V and J are TRBV7-6 and TRBJ2-2; 16 bases match TRBD2. With 5 bases clipped from V and 6 bases from J, the junction kept 3 bases outside the gene matches. Germline assignment: CDR1 SGHVS and CDR2 FNYEAQ. The CDR3 is 16 residues long. In DNA, the CDR3 is TGTGCCAGCAGCCCGGGACTAGCGGGAGGGCCCGGGGAGCTGTTTTTT. Amino acids: CASSPGLAGGPGELFF.

The genes are TRBV13 and TRBJ2-7; D ambiguous. There are 14 residues in the CDR3. Germline V CDR1 and CDR2: PRHDT, FYEKMQ (reference sequence). Between the trimmed V and J ends, which lost 2 bases and 0 bases, there was a span of 8 bases. The CDR3 reads CASSLTQSSYEQYF. The CDR3 coding sequence is TGTGCCAGCAGCTTAACACAGAGCTCCTACGAGCAGTACTTC. The whole variable domain, filled in from reference TRBV13 and TRBJ2-7, reads AAGVIQSPRHLIKEKRETATLKCYPIPRHDTVYWYQQGPGQDPQFLISFYEKMQSDKGSIPDRFSAQQFSDYHSELNMSSLELGDSALYFCASSLTQSSYEQYFGPGTRLTVT.